This is a list of T cell receptor beta chains from one sample in a study of early T cells in non-severe SARS-CoV-2 infection. TCRdb called the 5' RACE reads again in MiXCR, with one record for every CDR3 protein. The profile shows tens of thousands of distinct CDR3 sequences, roughly 13% of them singletons. Sequenced input: whole blood. Source of these receptors: an adult who was a healthcare worker with PCR-confirmed SARS-CoV-2 infection or an uninfected control (not recorded which). Each CDR3 is given with its conserved first and last residue.

V gene	J gene	CDR3 length	CDR3 protein
TRBV6-5	TRBJ1-1	15	CASRQQGVMNTEAFF
TRBV6-2/TRBV6-3	TRBJ2-3	12	CASSPTADTQYF
TRBV27	TRBJ2-1	11	CASTSSEEQFF
TRBV14	TRBJ2-7	15	CASSPPSGRGDRQYF
TRBV12-3/TRBV12-4	TRBJ2-4	13	CASSSGVKNIQYF
TRBV28	TRBJ2-3	16	CASSLGLAGSTDTQYF
TRBV3-1	TRBJ2-7	15	CASSQGTGFSYEQYF
TRBV3-1	TRBJ1-1	15	CASSQDTGGAVVAFF
TRBV5-1	TRBJ2-7	16	CASSGLLAGGAYEQYF
TRBV24-1	TRBJ2-1	13	CATGAGGPYEQFF
TRBV18	TRBJ1-1	13	CASSPRGDTEAFF
TRBV20-1	TRBJ2-7	14	CSASSTGREYEQYF
TRBV7-8	TRBJ2-6	17	CASSSRWTGTGANVLTF
TRBV28	TRBJ1-2	14	CASSFPGQGFGYTF
TRBV19	TRBJ1-5	16	CASRPPGGERNQPQHF
TRBV2	TRBJ1-2	14	CASCEALTAYGYTF
TRBV7-2	TRBJ2-7	15	CASSLETASYYEQYF
TRBV5-4	TRBJ1-4	15	CASSSETLEFEKLFF
TRBV29-1	TRBJ1-2	13	CSVPDRGGYGYTF
TRBV2	TRBJ2-1	15	CASSEGLAGYNEQFF
TRBV10-3	TRBJ1-1	14	CAISEQGRGTEAFF
TRBV10-3	TRBJ1-1	14	CAISVAQGNTEAFF
TRBV7-2	TRBJ2-3	11	CASSSGPTQYF